A selection of T cell receptor beta chains follows, all from one sample in a study of identical twins. TCRdb used MiXCR to reprocess the 5' RACE reads, holding one entry per CDR3 protein. The table records about 690,000 distinct CDR3 sequences, roughly 6% of them present only once. The specimen was naive T cells sorted from blood. Receptors were obtained from a man between 18 and 29 years old in good health. Both conserved end residues are part of each CDR3. A D gene is named only where the DNA matches it firmly. Where a row states a size, it is once, few, many or the class of an expanded clone; other rows omit it.

TRBJ2-1 TRBV6-2/TRBV6-3 many TRBD2 TGTGCCAGCAGTAAGGGACTAGCGGGAGTAGCGCGGAATGAGCAGTTCTTC CASSKGLAGVARNEQFF
TRBJ2-7 TRBV20-1 . . TGCAGTGGAGCGACAAATCCCAACGAGCAGTACTTC CSGATNPNEQYF
TRBJ2-1 TRBV20-1 . . TGCAGTGCTAGTAAACCTCGAGGGACCTACAATGAGCAGTTCTTC CSASKPRGTYNEQFF
TRBJ2-1 TRBV5-1 few . TGCGCCAGCACCCTCGACTACAATGAGCAGTTCTTC CASTLDYNEQFF
TRBJ2-1 TRBV12-3/TRBV12-4 . TRBD2 TGTGCCAGCAGCCCTGGGACTAGCGGGAGTAGTTACTCCTACAATGAGCAGTTCTTC CASSPGTSGSSYSYNEQFF
TRBJ2-1 TRBV20-1 many TRBD1 TGCAGTGCCAGGGGGCGCGGGAAGGGTAATGAGCAGTTCTTC CSARGRGKGNEQFF
TRBJ2-1 TRBV7-2 . TRBD1 TGTGCCAGCCCCGGGCCAGGGGGCGAACTGAATGAGCAGTTCTTC CASPGPGGELNEQFF
TRBJ2-3 TRBV7-9 many TRBD1 TGTGCCAGCAGCTCGTACGGGACAGCGACAGATACGCAGTATTTT CASSSYGTATDTQYF
TRBJ1-6 TRBV9 many . TGTGCCAGCAGCGTCCACAGGGACACGTCCTATAATTCACCCCTCCACTTT CASSVHRDTSYNSPLHF
TRBJ1-1 TRBV29-1 few . TGCAGCGTTGCGGGGGAGACTGAAGCTTTCTTT CSVAGETEAFF
TRBJ2-2 TRBV18 many . TGTGCCAGCTCATTCCGGGGAGGCACCGGGGAGCTGTTTTTT CASSFRGGTGELFF
TRBJ2-3 TRBV7-2 few . TGTGCCAGCAGCAATTACAGGGGGGGGGGCACAGATACGCAGTATTTT CASSNYRGGGTDTQYF
TRBJ1-5 TRBV28 many . TGTGCCAGCAGTTTATTAGGATGGAGGGCTTTGAGCAATCAGCCCCAGCATTTT CASSLLGWRALSNQPQHF
TRBJ1-2 TRBV6-5 . TRBD1 TGTGCCAGCAGTTCTCTGACAGGGGCGGTAGGCTACACCTTC CASSSLTGAVGYTF
TRBJ1-5 TRBV24-1 few . TGTGCCACCAGTGATTCTCAGGACGCGAGCAATCAGCCCCAGCATTTT CATSDSQDASNQPQHF
TRBJ1-4 TRBV28 few TRBD1 TGTGCCAGCAGTTCAGACTATACTACCCGGAGGGGGCTGAACGAAAAACTGTTTTTT CASSSDYTTRRGLNEKLFF
TRBJ2-1 TRBV5-5 many TRBD2 TGTGCCAGCAGCTCCCAGAGAGGGAGAACTAGCGGTTACAATGAGCAGTTCTTC CASSSQRGRTSGYNEQFF
TRBJ2-1 TRBV12-3/TRBV12-4 many . TGTGCCAGCAGTTCCCGCGATTCCTTCTCGGCGGATGAGCAGTTCTTC CASSSRDSFSADEQFF
TRBJ1-2 TRBV13 many . TGTGCCAGCAGCCTAGCCGGGGCACGCGTCTATGGCTACACCTTC CASSLAGARVYGYTF
TRBJ1-1 TRBV29-1 many . TGCAGCGTTGCACCACGGCAGGCCAACACTGAAGCTTTCTTT CSVAPRQANTEAFF
TRBJ2-5 TRBV5-1 many . TGCGCCAGCAGCTCTGAGGGGCGAGAGACCCAGTACTTC CASSSEGRETQYF
TRBJ2-1 TRBV6-2/TRBV6-3 many . TGTGCCAGCACACAAGGGTACCCTCCCTACAATGAGCAGTTCTTC CASTQGYPPYNEQFF
TRBJ2-1 TRBV29-1 many . TGCAGCGTCCGGCTCAGGGATACTGAGCAGTTCTTC CSVRLRDTEQFF
TRBJ2-6 TRBV27 . . TGTGCCAGCAGACACCGGGACATGAGGAATTCTGGGGCCAACGTCCTGACTTTC CASRHRDMRNSGANVLTF
TRBJ1-2 TRBV7-2 . . TGTGCCAGCAGCCGTTCCGGGGGGACGGGTTATGGCTACACCTTC CASSRSGGTGYGYTF
TRBJ1-2 TRBV29-1 few TRBD1 TGCAGCGTTGAATGGGAGGGGGCTAGTTATGGCTACACCTTC CSVEWEGASYGYTF
TRBJ2-5 TRBV20-1 . . TGCAGTGCTAGAGAAACACCGGGGGCCCAAGAGACCCAGTACTTC CSARETPGAQETQYF
TRBJ1-1 TRBV7-9 many . TGTGCCAGCAGCTTTGGTGAGCAGGAGAACACTGAAGCTTTCTTT CASSFGEQENTEAFF
TRBJ1-1 TRBV3-1 . . TGTGCCAGCACCTTTCAATGGGGGAGCACTGAAGCTTTCTTT CASTFQWGSTEAFF
TRBJ2-1 TRBV28 many . TGTGCCAGCAGTCCCCCAAGCGGAATAGCCTACAATGAGCAGTTCTTC CASSPPSGIAYNEQFF
TRBJ2-5 TRBV18 . . TGTGCCAGCTCCCCCGGGACCTTTTTTCCGGACGAGACCCAGTACTTC CASSPGTFFPDETQYF
TRBJ2-1 TRBV7-9 . . TGTGCCAGCAGCTCAGGTGGCAGGGAAGGGTCCTACAATGAGCAGTTCTTC CASSSGGREGSYNEQFF
TRBJ2-5 TRBV12-3/TRBV12-4 few TRBD1 TGTGCCAGCAGTTTAGCAGCCGGGACAGGGAAAGAGACCCAGTACTTC CASSLAAGTGKETQYF
TRBJ2-1 TRBV20-1 many TRBD2 TGCAGTGCTAGAAATCGGGAGGGTACCTTCTCCTACAATGAGCAGTTCTTC CSARNREGTFSYNEQFF
TRBJ2-2 TRBV12-3/TRBV12-4 many . TGTGCCAGCAGTCCACTTATGGCCGGGGAGCTGTTTTTT CASSPLMAGELFF
TRBJ1-5 TRBV4-3 . . TGCGCCAGCAGCCAAGACGCAGGGGAGGTTCAGCCCCAGCATTTT CASSQDAGEVQPQHF
TRBJ1-6 TRBV12-3/TRBV12-4 many . TGTGCCAGCACTCTTGCCAGGGGCAGATCACCCCTCCACTTT CASTLARGRSPLHF
TRBJ1-5 TRBV7-9 many . TGTGCCAGCAGCTTACTAGAGAGCAATCAGCCCCAGCATTTT CASSLLESNQPQHF
TRBJ2-7 TRBV27 many . TGTGCCAGCAGTTTATTGGGAGTTACTATGGACGAGCAGTACTTC CASSLLGVTMDEQYF
TRBJ1-6 TRBV15 few TRBD1 TGTGCCACCAGCAGAGGGGACAGGGATTCACCCCTCCACTTT CATSRGDRDSPLHF
TRBJ2-3 TRBV5-6 many . TGTGCCAGCAGCTCGCGACCTCTAGCGACAGATACGCAGTATTTT CASSSRPLATDTQYF
TRBJ1-2 TRBV3-1 few . TGTGCCAGCCGGGGGCGAGTCCACTATGGCTACACCTTC CASRGRVHYGYTF
TRBJ2-7 TRBV29-1 . TRBD2 TGCAGCGTTGTGACTAGCTCCCACTACGAGCAGTACTTC CSVVTSSHYEQYF
TRBJ1-5 TRBV4-3 many . TGCGCCAGCAGCCAAGATCCGAGGGGAAATCAGCCCCAGCATTTT CASSQDPRGNQPQHF
TRBJ2-3 TRBV11-1 . . TGTGCCAGCAGCCCCCGCCTTGATCGGCGCACAGATACGCAGTATTTT CASSPRLDRRTDTQYF
TRBJ2-7 TRBV12-3/TRBV12-4 . . TGTGCCAGCCGGAGGGGAGTAATTTCCTACGAGCAGTACTTC CASRRGVISYEQYF
TRBJ2-2 TRBV18 few . TGTGCCAGCTCACCAGAGGACAGAAACACCGGGGAGCTGTTTTTT CASSPEDRNTGELFF
TRBJ1-6 TRBV3-1 . . TGTGCCAGCAGCCAAGAGGGTAGTATCAGAACCCTCCACTTT CASSQEGSIRTLHF
TRBJ2-3 TRBV4-1 many . TGCGCCAGCAGCCAAGGGTTCGGGGAAGGGGCCACAGATACGCAGTATTTT CASSQGFGEGATDTQYF
TRBJ2-4 TRBV20-1 many TRBD2 TGCAGTGCTCAAAGGGGACTAGCGGGAGGGCCGGGATACATTCAGTACTTC CSAQRGLAGGPGYIQYF
TRBJ1-2 TRBV24-1 many . TGTGCCACCAGCACAGACATCTATGGCTACACCTTC CATSTDIYGYTF
TRBJ2-5 TRBV5-6 . TRBD2 TGTGCCAGCAGCTCTCTAGCGGGAGCCGAAGAGACCCAGTACTTC CASSSLAGAEETQYF
TRBJ2-2 TRBV20-1 many TRBD2 TGCAGTGCTAGACGTCCGGGACTAGCGAACACCGGGGAGCTGTTTTTT CSARRPGLANTGELFF
TRBJ1-4 TRBV6-2/TRBV6-3 few . TGTGCCAGCAGTCTCGCTAAATCCCGGAAACTGTTTTTT CASSLAKSRKLFF